This T cell receptor (beta chain) was retrieved from a study of blood T cell repertoires in COVID-19. Looking at the study overall: The origin of the acute and convalescent COVID-19 samples was the United States, Italy and Spain. T cells, B-cell-depleted T cells, or PBMCs supplied cDNA or gDNA.

The protocol was immunoSEQ multiplex PCR, while the TCRdb copy is restricted to in-frame clones and leaves out a portion. Of 200,000 to 250,000 clones in the sample, under 85% were seen once. The CDR3 has 11 amino acids. CDR1 SQVTM and CDR2 ANQGSEA come from the germline V gene. V gave up 1 base and J gave up 9 bases, with 8 bases separating them. J is TRBJ2-3 and V is TRBV29-1; D is possibly TRBD2 (5 bases). The sequenced sample was peripheral blood. The clonotype originates from a woman under 40 with COVID-19, enrolled during active disease. For the CDR3, the DNA is TGCAGCGTTGAAGTTCCGGGGACGCAGTATTTT. This translates into CSVEVPGTQYF.